The 31 T cell receptor beta chains below come from one sample, sequenced in a study of CD8+ T cells in alopecia areata. The treatment denotes: oral pan-JAK inhibitor, 5-10 mg twice daily. After isolation, RNA underwent reverse transcription to generate cDNA as the sequencing template. TCRdb's copy holds only in-frame clones and misses some; the assay was immunoSEQ multiplex PCR. The repertoire holds around 190,000 clones, with 60% as singletons. The sequences come from CD4+ T cells sorted from blood, collected at week 4, from a patient treated with tofacitinib. The receptors come from a human donor with alopecia areata.

This rearrangement joins TRBV7-9 to TRBJ2-5; D not certain. The CDR3 runs 15 residues. V was pared by 5 bases and J by 4 bases, with 17 bases between. The germline gives CDR1 SEHNR, CDR2 FQNEAQ (reference sequence). The CDR3 DNA reads TGTGCCAGCAGCCTAGGACCCTCAGAGGCAGAGACCCAGTACTTC. Translated: CASSLGPSEAETQYF.

The chain combines TRBV25-1 with TRBJ1-2; perhaps TRBD1 as D (5 bases). The V end lost 4 bases, the J end lost 8 bases, and 14 bases lay between the germline ends. The CDR3 length is 13 residues. Germline CDR1 and CDR2: MGHDK and SYGVNS. The CDR3, as DNA: TGTGCCAGCAGTGTTCAGGGTTTGGGAGGCTACACCTTC. Translating gives CASSVQGLGGYTF.

This clone was seen a few times. The rearrangement joins TRBV29-1 to TRBJ2-3; no reliable D call. Germline CDR1 SQVTM, CDR2 ANQGSEA. V gave up 4 bases and J gave up 3 bases, with 14 bases separating them. This CDR3 has 14 amino acids. The CDR3 DNA reads TGCAGCGTTGTGACGGGCGGCCTAACAGATACGCAGTATTTT. This codes for CSVVTGGLTDTQYF.

The rearrangement joins TRBV15 to TRBJ2-3; no clear D. V lost 1 base and J 0 bases, leaving 8 bases between the germline ends. CDR1 is LNHNV and CDR2 is YYDKDF in the germline V gene (reference sequence). The CDR3 consists of 15 residues. The CDR3 reads CATSRGDTSTDTQYF. Here the CDR3 DNA reads TGTGCCACCAGCAGAGGAGACACGAGCACAGATACGCAGTATTTT.

This sequence joins TRBV11-2 and TRBJ2-5, with D possibly being TRBD2 (6 bases). CDR3 length: 14 residues. Deletions cut 1 base from V and 5 bases from J, with 11 bases between. Germline V gives CDR1 SGHAT, CDR2 FQNNGV. CDR3 sequence: CASSLVKAGETQYF. The CDR3 coding sequence is TGTGCCAGCAGCTTAGTAAAGGCGGGGGAGACCCAGTACTTC. Looking up the rest from reference TRBV11-2 and TRBJ2-5 gives the full variable domain: EAGVAQSPRYKIIEKRQSVAFWCNPISGHATLYWYQQILGQGPKLLIQFQNNGVVDDSQLPKDRFSAERLKGVDSTLKIQPAKLEDSAVYLCASSLVKAGETQYFGPGTRLLVL.

The chain couples TRBV2 to TRBJ2-5; D possibly corresponds to TRBD1 (6 bases). The DNA matches TRBJ2-7 better at its end, which makes the J call doubtful. CDR3 size: 12 residues. Germline V gene lookup returns CDR1 SNHLY and CDR2 FYNNEI. CDR3 DNA: TGTGCCAGTAAAACCGGGACAAACGAGCAGTACTTC. It specifies CASKTGTNEQYF.

The chain has TRBV10-3 and TRBJ2-1; D not certain. Trimming took 5 bases from V and 0 from J, leaving 11 bases between them. The CDR3 consists of 15 residues. The germline V gene encodes CDR1 ENHRY and CDR2 SYGVKD. The CDR3 region has the DNA TGTGCCATCAGTAACGACCAGAGCTCCTACAATGAGCAGTTCTTC. Its protein product is CAISNDQSSYNEQFF.

To note about this clone: Other DNA sequences in this specimen translate into the identical CDR3. The CDR3: CASSLDLEDTQYF. The CDR3 DNA reads as TGTGCCAGCAGCTTAGACCTCGAAGATACGCAGTATTTT. The V gene is TRBV11-3, the J gene TRBJ2-3; D gene unclear. Germline-derived CDR1 and CDR2 are SGHNT and YENEEA. V lost 0 bases, J lost 5 bases, and 6 bases lay in between. There are 13 residues in the CDR3.

The chain is built from TRBV29-1 and TRBJ1-1; D call uncertain. Germline-derived CDR1 and CDR2 are SQVTM and ANQGSEA. CDR3 length equals 13 residues. Deletions cut 6 bases from V and 0 bases from J, with 11 bases between. CDR3 DNA: TGCAGCGTCATTCTGGCTATGAACACTGAAGCTTTCTTT. Its translation: CSVILAMNTEAFF.

This rearrangement joins TRBV7-8 to TRBJ2-1, with 8 nucleotides matching TRBD2. The CDR3 covers 15 residues. CDR1 and CDR2 from the germline V gene are SGHVS and FQNEAQ. J gave up 4 bases and V 2 bases, and 4 bases lay outside the gene matches. The CDR3 DNA follows: TGTGCCAGCAGCTTATTAGCGGGAACTTACAATGAGCAGTTCTTC. Its protein product is CASSLLAGTYNEQFF. Full variable domain (remainder filled in from reference TRBV7-8 and TRBJ2-1): GAGVSQSPRYKVAKRGQDVALRCDPISGHVSLFWYQQALGQGPEFLTYFQNEAQLDKSGLPSDRFFAERPEGSVSTLKIQRTQQEDSAVYLCASSLLAGTYNEQFFGPGTRLTVL.

The chain links TRBV15 to TRBJ1-2; 7 bases match TRBD1. The CDR3 sequence is 16 residues long. The V gene end was trimmed by 1 base and the J gene end by 0 bases; junction bases not matched to a gene: 5. Germline lookup yields CDR1 LNHNV and CDR2 YYDKDF (reference sequence). For the CDR3, the DNA is TGTGCCACCAGCAGAGTTCTGACAGGGTCTAACTATGGCTACACCTTC. This codes for CATSRVLTGSNYGYTF.

This sequence joins TRBV27 and TRBJ2-4, with D perhaps TRBD1 (5 bases). V dropped 3 bases and J dropped 9 bases, with 15 bases sitting between them. The CDR3 totals 14 residues. CDR1 and CDR2 from the germline V gene are MNHEY and SMNVEV (reference sequence). The CDR3 DNA sequence: TGTGCCAGCAGTTTGGGGCAGACGGTGAGCATTCAGTACTTC. Its translation is CASSLGQTVSIQYF.

This clone has more than one count but fewer than ten. This chain links TRBV6-5 with TRBJ1-4, with D possibly matching TRBD1 (5 bases). The germline V gene encodes CDR1 MNHEY and CDR2 SVGAGI. V was cut by 6 bases and J by 8 bases, with 19 bases left in between. The CDR3 sequence is 15 residues long. The CDR3 reads CASSNGALPREKLFF. DNA for the CDR3: TGTGCCAGCAGCAACGGGGCCCTTCCTCGCGAAAAACTGTTTTTT.

This clone occurred a few times. This chain connects TRBV13 to TRBJ2-4; D tentatively fits TRBD1 or TRBD2 (5 bases each). This CDR3 spans 15 amino acids. Germline V gene data show CDR1 as PRHDT and CDR2 as FYEKMQ (reference sequence). V was shortened by 4 bases and J by 4 bases, with 14 bases between the two germline ends. The CDR3 nucleotides are TGTGCCAGCAGCTCCCGGGACCCCGGAAAAAACATTCAGTACTTC. Encoded protein: CASSSRDPGKNIQYF.

This clone was seen a few times. J is TRBJ2-3 and V is TRBV9; tentative D call: TRBD2 (6 bases). CDR1 is SGDLS, CDR2 YYNGEE, per germline. V dropped 4 bases and J dropped 0 bases, with 12 bases sitting between them. This CDR3 region has 15 residues. CDR3 in amino acids: CASSPGVASTDTQYF. As DNA, the CDR3 is TGTGCCAGCAGCCCGGGAGTAGCTAGCACAGATACGCAGTATTTT.

This clone was seen a handful of times. J is TRBJ2-6 and V is TRBV6-5, with D perhaps matching TRBD1 (5 bases). Germline CDR1 and CDR2: MNHEY and SVGAGI. This CDR3 has 14 residues. V was pared by 5 bases and J by 8 bases, with 13 bases between. The CDR3 region has the DNA TGTGCCAGCAGTCCCCAGGGAAAATCCAACGTCCTGACTTTC. Its protein product is CASSPQGKSNVLTF.

The chain couples TRBV5-1 to TRBJ2-7; 9 bases line up with TRBD1. The CDR3 spans 16 residues. The germline CDR1 and CDR2 sequences are SGHRS and YFSETQ. V shed 0 bases and J 0 bases; nucleotides not matched to a gene: 4. DNA of the CDR3: TGCGCCAGCAGCTTGGGACAGGGGGGCATCTCCTACGAGCAGTACTTC. Its protein product is CASSLGQGGISYEQYF.

V gene TRBV19 combines with J gene TRBJ2-7; 7 nucleotides line up with TRBD2. Germline CDR1 LNHDA, CDR2 SQIVND (reference sequence). The CDR3 covers 13 residues. Trimming took 2 bases from V and 5 from J; bases not matched to a gene: 3. DNA for the CDR3: TGTGCCAGTAGTATATCGGGGAGGGACGAGCAGTACTTC. Its translation is CASSISGRDEQYF. The full variable domain, completed using reference TRBV19 and TRBJ2-7, is DGGITQSPKYLFRKEGQNVTLSCEQNLNHDAMYWYRQDPGQGLRLIYYSQIVNDFQKGDIAEGYSVSREKKESFPLTVTSAQKNPTAFYLCASSISGRDEQYFGPGTRLTVT.

The V gene is TRBV29-1, the J gene TRBJ2-2; possibly TRBD1 or TRBD2 for D (5 bases each). V was trimmed by 7 bases and J by 2 bases, leaving 17 bases between them. Germline V gives CDR1 SQVTM, CDR2 ANQGSEA. The CDR3 extends over 15 amino acids. The CDR3 DNA reads TGCAGCGCAACTGTCGGGACCGGCAACACCGGGGAGCTGTTTTTT. Its translation is CSATVGTGNTGELFF.

The chain combines TRBV6-5 with TRBJ2-3; 7 positions match TRBD1. Germline-derived CDR1 and CDR2 are MNHEY and SVGAGI. This CDR3 region has 14 residues. J lost 3 bases, V lost 10 bases, and 10 bases had no gene match. The DNA for the CDR3 is TGTGCCACTTACCGAGGGGGCGAAACAGATACGCAGTATTTT. Translating gives CATYRGGETDTQYF.

CDR3 nucleotides: TGTGCCAGCAGGAGTAGGATATTGGACAATGAGCAGTTCTTC. Protein sequence: CASRSRILDNEQFF. The chain is built from TRBV6-6 and TRBJ2-1; D call uncertain. Germline CDR1 MNHNY, CDR2 SVGAGI (reference sequence). The CDR3 is 14 amino acids. The V end lost 6 bases, the J end lost 5 bases, and 14 bases lay between the germline ends.

The chain employs TRBV18 and TRBJ1-2; a weak D match, TRBD1 (6 bases). CDR1 and CDR2 from the germline V gene are KGHSH and LQKENI. V dropped 5 bases and J dropped 14 bases, with 15 bases sitting between them. The CDR3 runs to 11 residues. CDR3 nucleotides: TGTGCCAGCTCAGAAACAGGGCGTGGAACCTTC. Residues: CASSETGRGTF.

V usage is TRBV4-1 and J usage is TRBJ2-7; 9 bases match TRBD2. The V gene's germline CDR1 is MGHRA and CDR2 YSYEKL. The CDR3 sequence is 15 residues long. With V trimmed by 0 bases and J by 9 bases, 9 bases remained unmatched. The DNA for the CDR3 is TGCGCCAGCAGCCAAGATGTTCTAGCGGGATGGGGGCAGTACTTC. It is translated as CASSQDVLAGWGQYF.

This chain joins TRBV28 and TRBJ1-5, with no clear D. CDR3 length: 16 residues. The germline gives CDR1 MDHEN, CDR2 SYDVKM. V dropped 3 bases and J dropped 4 bases, with 16 bases sitting between them. CDR3 bases: TGTGCCAGCAGTTTGATCCGGAACTTAGGGAATCAGCCCCAGCATTTT. Translation: CASSLIRNLGNQPQHF.

There are a few counts of this clone. The rearrangement joins TRBV29-1 to TRBJ2-1, with D possibly matching TRBD1 (6 bases). Germline V gives CDR1 SQVTM, CDR2 ANQGSEA. The length of the CDR3 is 13 residues. V gave up 6 bases and J gave up 6 bases, with 15 bases separating them. The CDR3 DNA reads TGCAGCGTCCGGGGCACAGGGCTCAATGAGCAGTTCTTC. Translation gives CSVRGTGLNEQFF.

Only a few counts were recorded for this clone. The V call is TRBV2, the J call TRBJ1-4, with TRBD1 matching over 7 bases. Per the germline V gene, CDR1 is SNHLY and CDR2 is FYNNEI. This CDR3 comprises 13 residues. V dropped 6 bases and J dropped 4; count of bases not matched to a gene: 2. CDR3 sequence: CASSRDSNEKLFF. In nucleotides, the CDR3 is TGTGCCAGCAGCCGGGACAGTAATGAAAAACTGTTTTTT.

V usage is TRBV20-1 and J usage is TRBJ2-5; TRBD1 matches 7 bases. Germline assignment: CDR1 DFQATT and CDR2 SNEGSKA (reference sequence). This CDR3 spans 11 amino acids. Trimming removed 5 bases from V and 5 bases from J; junction bases left unmatched: 2. The chain's CDR3 is CSADRVETQYF. The CDR3 bases are TGCAGTGCTGACAGGGTGGAGACCCAGTACTTC.

The gene calls are TRBV7-2 and TRBJ2-6; D gene unclear. The germline V gene has CDR1 SGHTA and CDR2 FQGNSA. Trimming shortened V by 5 bases and J by 0 bases, and 8 bases separated the two germline ends. This CDR3 is 15 amino acids long. For the CDR3, the DNA is TGTGCCAGCAGCATTGAAGGCTCTGGGGCCAACGTCCTGACTTTC. It yields the protein CASSIEGSGANVLTF.

This sequence joins TRBV15 and TRBJ2-3, with TRBD1 matching over 10 bases. Germline V gives CDR1 LNHNV, CDR2 YYDKDF (reference sequence). The CDR3 is 17 residues long. Trimming cost V 0 bases and J 1 base; bases outside gene matches: 4. The CDR3 DNA reads as TGTGCCACCAGCAGAGAGTATGGGACAGGGGGCACAGATACGCAGTATTTT. This codes for CATSREYGTGGTDTQYF.

The chain joins TRBV5-1 to TRBJ2-3; 8 bases fit TRBD2. CDR3 length: 12 residues. V shed 6 bases and J 6 bases; nucleotides not matched to a gene: 3. The germline V gene has CDR1 SGHRS and CDR2 YFSETQ. As DNA, the CDR3 is TGCGCCAGCAAGATAGCGGGGGATACGCAGTATTTT. Translation gives CASKIAGDTQYF.

The chain carries TRBV15 and TRBJ2-1; TRBD1 is a possible D gene (7 bases). The CDR3 runs to 16 residues. The ends were cut back, 5 bases at V and 4 bases at J, with 18 bases in the middle. Germline CDR1 is LNHNV and CDR2 is YYDKDF (reference sequence). In nucleotides, the CDR3 is TGTGCCACCAGCGGGGGGAGACAGGGACTGTACAATGAGCAGTTCTTC. Protein: CATSGGRQGLYNEQFF.